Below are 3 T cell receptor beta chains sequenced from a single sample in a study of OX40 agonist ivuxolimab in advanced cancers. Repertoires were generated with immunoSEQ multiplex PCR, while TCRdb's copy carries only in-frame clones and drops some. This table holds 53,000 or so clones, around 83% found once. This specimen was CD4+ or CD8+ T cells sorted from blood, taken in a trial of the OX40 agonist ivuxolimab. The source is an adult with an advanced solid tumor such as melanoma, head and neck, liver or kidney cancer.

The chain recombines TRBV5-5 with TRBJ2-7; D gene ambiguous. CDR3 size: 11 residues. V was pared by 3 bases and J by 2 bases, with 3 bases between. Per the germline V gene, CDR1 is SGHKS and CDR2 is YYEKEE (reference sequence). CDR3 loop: CASSSPYEQYF. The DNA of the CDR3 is TGTGCCAGCAGCTCGCCCTACGAGCAGTACTTC.

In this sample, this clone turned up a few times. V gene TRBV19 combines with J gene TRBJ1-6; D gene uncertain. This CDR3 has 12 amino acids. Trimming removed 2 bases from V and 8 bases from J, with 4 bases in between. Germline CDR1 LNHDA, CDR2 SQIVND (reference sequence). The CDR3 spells CASSIYDSPLHF. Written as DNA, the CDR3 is TGTGCCAGTAGTATATACGATTCACCCCTCCACTTT. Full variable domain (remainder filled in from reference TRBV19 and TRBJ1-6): DGGITQSPKYLFRKEGQNVTLSCEQNLNHDAMYWYRQDPGQGLRLIYYSQIVNDFQKGDIAEGYSVSREKKESFPLTVTSAQKNPTAFYLCASSIYDSPLHFGNGTRLTVT.

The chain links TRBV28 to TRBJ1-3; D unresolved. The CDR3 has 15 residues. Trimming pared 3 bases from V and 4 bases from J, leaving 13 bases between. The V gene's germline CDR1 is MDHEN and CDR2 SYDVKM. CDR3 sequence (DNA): TGTGCCAGCAGTTTTTCGGCGGCGGGAGGAAACACCATATATTTT. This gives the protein CASSFSAAGGNTIYF.